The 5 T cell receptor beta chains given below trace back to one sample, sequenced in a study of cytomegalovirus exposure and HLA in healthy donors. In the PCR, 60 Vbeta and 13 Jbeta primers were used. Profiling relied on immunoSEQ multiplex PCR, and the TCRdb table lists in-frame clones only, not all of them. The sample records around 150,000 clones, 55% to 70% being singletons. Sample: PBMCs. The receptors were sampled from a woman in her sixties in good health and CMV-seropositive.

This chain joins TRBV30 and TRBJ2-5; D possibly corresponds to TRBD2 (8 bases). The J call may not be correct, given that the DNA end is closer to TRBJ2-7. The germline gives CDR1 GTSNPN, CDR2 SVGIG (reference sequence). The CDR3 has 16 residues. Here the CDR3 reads CAWSVGGGRSGYEQYF. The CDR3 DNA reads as TGTGCCTGGAGTGTAGGGGGCGGGAGGTCTGGGTACGAGCAGTACTTC.

The CDR3 coding sequence is TGTGCCAGCAGTACAGGGGGAGGGGGCTACGAGCAGTACTTC. It codes for CASSTGGGGYEQYF. This chain links TRBV25-1 with TRBJ2-7, with TRBD1 as a possible D gene (8 bases). Trimming took off 5 bases at V and 3 bases at J, with 14 bases between the two ends. Germline V CDR1 and CDR2: MGHDK, SYGVNS. The CDR3 is 14 residues long.

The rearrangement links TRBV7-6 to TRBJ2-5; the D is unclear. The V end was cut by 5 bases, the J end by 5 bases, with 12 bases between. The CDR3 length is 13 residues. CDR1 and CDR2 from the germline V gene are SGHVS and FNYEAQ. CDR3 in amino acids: CASSTDIWETQYF. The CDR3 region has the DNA TGTGCCAGCAGCACCGACATCTGGGAGACCCAGTACTTC.

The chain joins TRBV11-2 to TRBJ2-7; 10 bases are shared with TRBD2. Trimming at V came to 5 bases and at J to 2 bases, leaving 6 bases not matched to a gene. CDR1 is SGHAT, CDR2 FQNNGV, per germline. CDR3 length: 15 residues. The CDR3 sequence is CASSPLAGVTYEQYF. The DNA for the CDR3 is TGTGCCAGCAGCCCTCTAGCGGGAGTAACCTACGAGCAGTACTTC. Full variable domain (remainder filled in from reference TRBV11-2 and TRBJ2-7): EAGVAQSPRYKIIEKRQSVAFWCNPISGHATLYWYQQILGQGPKLLIQFQNNGVVDDSQLPKDRFSAERLKGVDSTLKIQPAKLEDSAVYLCASSPLAGVTYEQYFGPGTRLTVT.

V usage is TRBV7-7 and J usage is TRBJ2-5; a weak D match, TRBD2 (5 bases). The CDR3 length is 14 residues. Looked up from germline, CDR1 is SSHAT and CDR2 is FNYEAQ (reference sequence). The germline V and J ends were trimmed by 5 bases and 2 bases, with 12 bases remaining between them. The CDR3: CASSSGAVQETQYF. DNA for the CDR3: TGTGCCAGCAGCAGCGGTGCAGTACAAGAGACCCAGTACTTC.